These 15 T cell receptor beta chains were sequenced from one sample in a study of blood T cell repertoires in COVID-19. Clones were sequenced by immunoSEQ multiplex PCR, and TCRdb holds only the in-frame ones, with some missing. The table has some 200,000 clones, roughly 85% seen once. Input material: peripheral blood. The receptor source for this set is a young woman who had recovered from COVID-19.

The chain employs TRBV5-4 and TRBJ2-2; D remains unclear. Germline V gives CDR1 SGHNT, CDR2 YYREEE (reference sequence). The CDR3 runs to 16 residues. V lost 0 bases and J 0 bases, leaving 9 bases between the germline ends. Here the CDR3 DNA reads TGTGCCAGCAGCTTGGAACAGAGAACGAACACCGGGGAGCTGTTTTTT. This gives the protein CASSLEQRTNTGELFF.

The CDR3 here is CASSLFGTRAYEQYF. In DNA form, the CDR3 reads TGTGCCAGCAGCTTGTTTGGGACTAGAGCCTACGAGCAGTACTTC. J is TRBJ2-7 and V is TRBV5-4; 8 bases are a match to TRBD2. The CDR3 spans 15 residues. Trimming at V came to 1 base and at J to 2 bases, leaving 5 bases not matched to a gene. Germline V gene data show CDR1 as SGHNT and CDR2 as YYREEE (reference sequence).

The chain employs TRBV4-3 and TRBJ1-2; tentatively, D is TRBD1 (6 bases). This CDR3 is built from 15 residues. In germline, CDR1 is LGHNA, CDR2 YSLEER. V was pared by 3 bases and J by 4 bases, with 15 bases between. The CDR3 here is CASSHLSTGIYGYTF. CDR3 nucleotide sequence: TGCGCCAGCAGCCACCTTAGTACAGGGATCTATGGCTACACCTTC.

The V gene is TRBV19, the J gene TRBJ2-3; TRBD1 aligns across 7 bases. V lost 4 bases to trimming and J lost 4 bases; unmatched junction nucleotides: 5. The length of the CDR3 is 14 residues. CDR1 LNHDA and CDR2 SQIVND come from the germline V gene (reference sequence). The CDR3 region is CASSTRQGADTQYF. CDR3 nucleotides: TGTGCCAGTAGTACCAGACAGGGAGCAGATACGCAGTATTTT.

As DNA, the CDR3 is TGTGCCAGCAGTTTCATACGAGGACTAGCGGGAGGTTGGAATGAGCAGTTCTTC. Residues: CASSFIRGLAGGWNEQFF. The chain is built from TRBV6-2 or TRBV6-3 and TRBJ2-1, with 14 bases identical to TRBD2. Germline values: CDR1 MNHEY, CDR2 SVGEGT. The CDR3 has 18 amino acids. After removal of 4 bases from V and 7 bases from J, the junction contained 12 bases not matched to a gene.

The V call is TRBV5-1, the J call TRBJ2-2; D call uncertain. V lost 6 bases to trimming and J lost 0 bases, with 9 bases between them. The germline V gene has CDR1 SGHRS and CDR2 YFSETQ. The CDR3 sequence is 14 residues long. The CDR3 sequence is CASKDSANTGELFF. DNA for the CDR3: TGCGCCAGCAAAGACTCCGCGAACACCGGGGAGCTGTTTTTT. Full variable domain (remainder filled in from reference TRBV5-1 and TRBJ2-2): KAGVTQTPRYLIKTRGQQVTLSCSPISGHRSVSWYQQTPGQGLQFLFEYFSETQRNKGNFPGRFSGRQFSNSRSEMNVSTLELGDSALYLCASKDSANTGELFFGEGSRLTVL.

This clone was counted a single time. The CDR3 coding sequence is TGTGCCAGTAGTAATCATCTGTTCGAGACTGAAGCTTTCTTT. Protein: CASSNHLFETEAFF. The chain recombines TRBV19 with TRBJ1-1, with D hard to call. Deletions cut 4 bases from V and 5 bases from J, with 14 bases between. This CDR3 has 14 residues. CDR1 and CDR2 (germline): LNHDA, SQIVND (reference sequence). Looking up the rest from reference TRBV19 and TRBJ1-1 gives the full variable domain: DGGITQSPKYLFRKEGQNVTLSCEQNLNHDAMYWYRQDPGQGLRLIYYSQIVNDFQKGDIAEGYSVSREKKESFPLTVTSAQKNPTAFYLCASSNHLFETEAFFGQGTRLTVV.

The gene calls are TRBV7-9 and TRBJ1-2; D gene unclear. Germline V CDR1 and CDR2: SEHNR, FQNEAQ (reference sequence). Trimming shortened V by 4 bases and J by 5 bases, and 17 bases separated the two germline ends. The CDR3 has 15 residues. CDR3 DNA sequence: TGTGCCAGCAGCTCCCCTCAAGGCGGATTTTATGGCTACACCTTC. Protein product: CASSSPQGGFYGYTF.

This rearrangement joins TRBV5-6 to TRBJ1-2; D may be TRBD1 (6 bases). Germline CDR1 reads SGHDT; CDR2 reads YYEEEE. The V and J ends lost 0 bases and 6 bases respectively, with 12 bases between them. The CDR3 length is 14 residues. The CDR3 reads CASSLVQGINGYTF. CDR3 in DNA: TGTGCCAGCAGCTTGGTTCAGGGGATCAATGGCTACACCTTC.

The CDR3 bases are TGTGCCAGCACCTTCGTCAGGGGTGGCTACACCTTC. Residues: CASTFVRGGYTF. This chain joins TRBV12-3 or TRBV12-4 and TRBJ1-2; D is perhaps TRBD1 (6 bases). This CDR3 spans 12 amino acids. V lost 7 bases and J lost 7, with 13 bases in between.

V and J are TRBV27 and TRBJ1-5; 7 positions agree with TRBD1. The germline CDR1 and CDR2 sequences are MNHEY and SMNVEV (reference sequence). The CDR3 contains 14 residues. Trimming removed 8 bases from V and 6 bases from J; junction bases left unmatched: 10. The CDR3 is CASSNQGDAQPQHF. CDR3 DNA sequence: TGTGCCAGCTCGAATCAGGGGGATGCTCAGCCCCAGCATTTT.

V usage is TRBV6-5 and J usage is TRBJ1-5, with D perhaps matching TRBD1 (5 bases). Germline V CDR1 and CDR2: MNHEY, SVGAGI. V was trimmed by 2 bases and J by 4 bases, leaving 9 bases between them. The CDR3 contains 14 residues. CDR3 loop: CASSYGGGNQPQHF. Here the CDR3 DNA reads TGTGCCAGCAGTTACGGCGGGGGGAATCAGCCCCAGCATTTT.

The chain recombines TRBV6-6 with TRBJ2-1; 11 bases fit TRBD2. The CDR3 consists of 16 residues. CDR1 is MNHNY and CDR2 is SVGAGI in the germline V gene (reference sequence). With 2 bases clipped from V and 7 bases from J, the junction kept 7 bases outside the gene matches. CDR3 in amino acids: CASSYGPSGRMNEQFF. The CDR3 nucleotides read TGTGCCAGCAGTTACGGGCCTAGCGGGAGGATGAATGAGCAGTTCTTC.

The CDR3 DNA sequence: TGTGCCAGCAGCTTAAAAACCGCGGGAGAAGCTGGAGTCGAGCAGTACTTC. Amino acid sequence: CASSLKTAGEAGVEQYF. The chain combines TRBV7-7 with TRBJ2-7, with 7 bases lining up with TRBD2. The germline V gene encodes CDR1 SSHAT and CDR2 FNYEAQ (reference sequence). V dropped 2 bases and J dropped 6; count of bases not matched to a gene: 16. CDR3 size: 17 residues.

This clone was picked up one time. V gene TRBV2 combines with J gene TRBJ2-1; possibly TRBD2 for D (5 bases). The CDR3 is 15 residues long. CDR1 is SNHLY, CDR2 FYNNEI, per germline. V lost 0 bases to trimming and J lost 4 bases, with 10 bases between them. In DNA form, the CDR3 reads TGTGCCAGCAGTGAAGCTATTGGACTGTACAATGAGCAGTTCTTC. Encoded protein: CASSEAIGLYNEQFF.